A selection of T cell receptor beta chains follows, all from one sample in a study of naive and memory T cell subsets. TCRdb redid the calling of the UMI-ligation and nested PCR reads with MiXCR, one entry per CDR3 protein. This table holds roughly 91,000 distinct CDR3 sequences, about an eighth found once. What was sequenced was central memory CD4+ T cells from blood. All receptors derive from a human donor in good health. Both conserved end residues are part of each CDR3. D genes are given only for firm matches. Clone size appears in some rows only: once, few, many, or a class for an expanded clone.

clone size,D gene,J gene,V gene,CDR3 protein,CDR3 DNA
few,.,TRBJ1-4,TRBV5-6,CASSLTPPIVGEKLFF,TGTGCCAGCAGCTTGACCCCTCCCATAGTGGGAGAAAAACTGTTTTTT
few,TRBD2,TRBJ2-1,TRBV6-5,CASSYRPVLSGNNEQFF,TGTGCCAGCAGTTACCGCCCAGTTTTGAGCGGGAACAATGAGCAGTTCTTC
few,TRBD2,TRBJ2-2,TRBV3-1,CASSQSGTSAPGELFF,TGTGCCAGCAGCCAATCCGGGACTAGCGCTCCCGGGGAGCTGTTTTTT
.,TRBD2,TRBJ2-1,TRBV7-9,CASSRGRAGVEQFF,TGTGCCAGCAGCAGGGGACGAGCGGGAGTCGAGCAGTTCTTC
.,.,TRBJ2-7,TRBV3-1,CASSRRGATSPEQYF,TGTGCCAGCAGCCGCAGGGGGGCGACCTCTCCCGAGCAGTACTTC
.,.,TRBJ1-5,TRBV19,CASTGQRYSNQPQHF,TGTGCCAGTACTGGACAGAGGTATAGCAATCAGCCCCAGCATTTT
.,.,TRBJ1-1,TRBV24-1,CATRHTKNTEAFF,TGTGCCACCAGACACACAAAGAACACTGAAGCTTTCTTT
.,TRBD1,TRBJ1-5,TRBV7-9,CASVGQDNQPQHF,TGTGCCAGCGTCGGACAGGATAATCAGCCCCAGCATTTT
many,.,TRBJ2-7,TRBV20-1,CSASTSYEQYF,TGCAGTGCTAGCACATCGTACGAGCAGTACTTC
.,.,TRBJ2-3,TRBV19,CASRDYTDTQYF,TGTGCCAGTAGAGATTACACAGATACGCAGTATTTT
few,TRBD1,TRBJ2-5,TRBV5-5,CASSVQGARETQYF,TGTGCCAGCAGTGTACAGGGGGCCCGGGAGACCCAGTACTTC
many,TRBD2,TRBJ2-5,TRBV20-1,CSARGSGRPRETQYF,TGCAGTGCTAGAGGTAGCGGGAGGCCCAGGGAGACCCAGTACTTC
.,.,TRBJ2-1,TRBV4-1,CASSQVGGGAGEQFF,TGCGCCAGCAGCCAAGTCGGAGGCGGGGCGGGTGAGCAGTTCTTC